This TCR beta chain is from a study of radiation and T cells in renal cell carcinoma. Measured with immunoSEQ multiplex PCR; TCRdb has only the in-frame clones, and not every one. The table includes 120,000 or so clones, about four fifths detected once. Time point defined: blood 2 weeks post-SBRT. Documented treatment: 15 Gy SBRT to primary tumor, nephrectomy 4 weeks later. Clear cell pathology was present in this patient's renal cell carcinoma. This clone showed up just once. Looked up from germline, CDR1 is MRHNA and CDR2 is SNTAGT. The CDR3 covers 16 residues. Trimming cost V 3 bases and J 0 bases; bases outside gene matches: 4.

The starting material was blood, obtained from a patient whose treatment included radiotherapy and nephrectomy. This sequence was found in a man in his fifties with renal cell carcinoma. The chain combines TRBV6-4 with TRBJ2-7; 11 nucleotides match TRBD2. CDR3 sequence reads: CASSELAGASSYEQYF. For the CDR3, the DNA is TGTGCCAGCAGTGAACTAGCGGGAGCCTCCTCCTACGAGCAGTACTTC.